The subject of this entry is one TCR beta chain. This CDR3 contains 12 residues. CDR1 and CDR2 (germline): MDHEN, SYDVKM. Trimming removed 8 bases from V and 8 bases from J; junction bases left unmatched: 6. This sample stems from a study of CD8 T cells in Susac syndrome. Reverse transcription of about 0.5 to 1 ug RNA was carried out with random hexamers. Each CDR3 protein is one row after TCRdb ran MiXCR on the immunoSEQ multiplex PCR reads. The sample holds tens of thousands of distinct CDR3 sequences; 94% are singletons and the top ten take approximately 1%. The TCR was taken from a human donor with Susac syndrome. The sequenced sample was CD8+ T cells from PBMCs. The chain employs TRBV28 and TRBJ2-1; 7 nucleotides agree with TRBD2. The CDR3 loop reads CASLAAAHEQFF. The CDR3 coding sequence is TGTGCCAGCCTAGCGGCTGCCCATGAGCAGTTCTTC. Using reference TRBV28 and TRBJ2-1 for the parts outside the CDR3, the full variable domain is DVKVTQSSRYLVKRTGEKVFLECVQDMDHENMFWYRQDPGLGLRLIYFSYDVKMKEKGDIPEGYSVSREKKERFSLILESASTNQTSMYLCASLAAAHEQFFGPGTRLTVL.